This TCR beta chain was profiled in a study of identical twins. Study-wide findings and caveats: The analysis was cross-sectional rather than longitudinal within donors. Beta out-of-frame sequences showed weaker excess twin sharing.

A remark on this clonotype: Its antigen is unidentified.

Every donor was a healthy Caucasian. With template switching, a universal primer site was added, and the cDNA carried unique molecular identifiers. MiXCR was run by TCRdb on the 5' RACE reads, yielding one entry per CDR3 protein. The sample lists around 1.7 million distinct CDR3 sequences, around a third occurring once. The clonotype originates from a newborn girl in good health. The sample was cord blood.

The CDR3: CASSLRAGGTQPQHF. CDR3 coding DNA: TGTGCCAGCAGTTTAAGGGCAGGGGGGACTCAGCCCCAGCATTTT. The V and J genes are TRBV28 and TRBJ1-5; 7 bases match TRBD1. Per germline, CDR1 MDHEN and CDR2 SYDVKM. Trimming removed 2 bases from V and 6 bases from J; junction bases left unmatched: 7. CDR3 length: 15 amino acids.